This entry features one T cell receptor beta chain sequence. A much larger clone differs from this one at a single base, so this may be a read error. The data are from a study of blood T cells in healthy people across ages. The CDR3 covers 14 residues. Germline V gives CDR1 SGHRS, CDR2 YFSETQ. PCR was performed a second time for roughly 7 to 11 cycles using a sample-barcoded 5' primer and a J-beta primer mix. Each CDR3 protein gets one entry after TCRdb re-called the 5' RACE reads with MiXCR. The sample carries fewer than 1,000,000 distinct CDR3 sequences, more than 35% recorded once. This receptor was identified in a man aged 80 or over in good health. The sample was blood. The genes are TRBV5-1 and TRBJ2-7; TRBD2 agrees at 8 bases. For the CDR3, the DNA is TGCGTCAGCAGCCATAGCGGGACACGAGGCGAGCAGTACTTC. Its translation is CVSSHSGTRGEQYF.